This TCR beta chain was captured in a study of blood T cell repertoires in COVID-19. Turning to the study itself: Material from acute and convalescent COVID-19 was sourced from the United States, Italy and Spain. The analysed material was cDNA or gDNA that came from T cells, B-cell-depleted T cells, or PBMCs.

Authors' processing steps: From reference gene primer amplification, estimates of nucleated cell counts were derived. Some clones are missing from TCRdb's copy, which holds only in-frame ones; the method was immunoSEQ multiplex PCR. From that table come the V and J calls and clone size; the DNA was used to work out D and trimming. Found here are tens of thousands of clones, 60% to 85% of them singletons; the top ten hold about half. CDR1 SGHAT and CDR2 FQNNGV come from the germline V gene. The V end was cut by 5 bases, the J end by 5 bases, with 16 bases between. This CDR3 has 14 residues. The source material was peripheral blood. This TCR was recovered from a human donor in a cohort sampled during active COVID-19. V is TRBV11-2 and J is TRBJ2-7; no clear D gene. The CDR3 coding sequence is TGTGCCAGCAGCCTCTCGTGGGCGCGAGACGAGCAGTACTTC. Encoded protein: CASSLSWARDEQYF.